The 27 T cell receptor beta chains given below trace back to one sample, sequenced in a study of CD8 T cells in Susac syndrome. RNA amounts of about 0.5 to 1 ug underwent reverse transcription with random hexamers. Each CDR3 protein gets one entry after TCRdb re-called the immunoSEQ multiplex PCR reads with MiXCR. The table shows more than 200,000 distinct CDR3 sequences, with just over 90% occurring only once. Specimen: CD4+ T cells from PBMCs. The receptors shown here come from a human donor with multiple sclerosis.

The CDR3 sequence is CASSWDRDYNEQFF. CDR3 coding DNA: TGCGCCAGCAGCTGGGACAGGGATTACAATGAGCAGTTCTTC. The V call is TRBV5-1, the J call TRBJ2-1; 9 bases map to TRBD1. The ends lost 3 bases at V and 4 bases at J; junction bases unmatched: 2. The CDR3 totals 14 residues. Germline CDR1 SGHRS, CDR2 YFSETQ.

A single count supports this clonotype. In DNA, the CDR3 is TGTGCCAGATACCGACAGGGCAGCTACAATGAGCAGTTCTTC. It encodes CARYRQGSYNEQFF. This chain uses TRBV19 with TRBJ2-1; 7 bases agree with TRBD1. The CDR3 length is 14 residues. Germline trimming cut 9 bases from V and 3 bases from J; bases unmatched to any gene: 8. The V gene's germline CDR1 is LNHDA and CDR2 SQIVND (reference sequence).

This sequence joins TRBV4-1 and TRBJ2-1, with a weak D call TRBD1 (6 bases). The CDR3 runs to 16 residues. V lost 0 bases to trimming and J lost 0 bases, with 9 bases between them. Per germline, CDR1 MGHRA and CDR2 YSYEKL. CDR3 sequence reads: CASSQEDRTSYNEQFF. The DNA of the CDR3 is TGCGCCAGCAGCCAAGAAGACAGGACCTCCTACAATGAGCAGTTCTTC.

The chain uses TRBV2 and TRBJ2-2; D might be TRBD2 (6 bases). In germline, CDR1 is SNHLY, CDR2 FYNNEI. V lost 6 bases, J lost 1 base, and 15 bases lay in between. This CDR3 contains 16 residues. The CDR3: CASSSKGLVNTGELFF. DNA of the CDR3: TGTGCCAGCAGCTCAAAGGGACTGGTGAACACCGGGGAGCTGTTTTTT.

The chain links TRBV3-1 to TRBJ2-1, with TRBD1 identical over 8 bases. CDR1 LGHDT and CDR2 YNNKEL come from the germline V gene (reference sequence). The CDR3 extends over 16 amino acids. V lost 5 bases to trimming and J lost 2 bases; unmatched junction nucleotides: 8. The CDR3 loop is CASSDRGTGAYNEQFF. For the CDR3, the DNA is TGTGCCAGCAGCGACAGGGGAACGGGAGCCTACAATGAGCAGTTCTTC.

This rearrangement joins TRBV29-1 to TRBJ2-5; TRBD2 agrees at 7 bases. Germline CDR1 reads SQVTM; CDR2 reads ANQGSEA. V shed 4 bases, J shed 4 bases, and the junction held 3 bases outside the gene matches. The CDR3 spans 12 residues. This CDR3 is CSVGSGGETQYF. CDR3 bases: TGCAGCGTTGGTTCGGGGGGAGAGACCCAGTACTTC. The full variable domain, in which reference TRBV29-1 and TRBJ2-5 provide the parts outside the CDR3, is SAVISQKPSRDICQRGTSLTIQCQVDSQVTMMFWYRQQPGQSLTLIATANQGSEATYESGFVIDKFPISRPNLTFSTLTVSNMSPEDSSIYLCSVGSGGETQYFGPGTRLLVL.

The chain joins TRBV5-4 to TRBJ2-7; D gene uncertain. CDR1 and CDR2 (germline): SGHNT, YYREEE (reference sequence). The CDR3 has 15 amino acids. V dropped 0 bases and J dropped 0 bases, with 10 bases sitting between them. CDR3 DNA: TGTGCCAGCAGCTTGGGGCAGGAGATCTCCTACGAGCAGTACTTC. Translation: CASSLGQEISYEQYF.

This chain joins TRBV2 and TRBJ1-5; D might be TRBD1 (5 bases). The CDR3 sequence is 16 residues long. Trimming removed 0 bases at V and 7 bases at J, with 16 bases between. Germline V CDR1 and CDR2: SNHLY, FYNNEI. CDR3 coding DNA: TGTGCCAGCAGTGAAGCGCTTGCGGGGGGAAGGCAGCCCCAGCATTTT. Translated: CASSEALAGGRQPQHF.

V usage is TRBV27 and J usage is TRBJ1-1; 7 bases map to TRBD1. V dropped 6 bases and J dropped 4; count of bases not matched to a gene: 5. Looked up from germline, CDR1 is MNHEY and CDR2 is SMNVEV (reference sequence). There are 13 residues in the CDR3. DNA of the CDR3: TGTGCCAGCAGGCGACAGGGCCCCACTGAAGCTTTCTTT. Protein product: CASRRQGPTEAFF.

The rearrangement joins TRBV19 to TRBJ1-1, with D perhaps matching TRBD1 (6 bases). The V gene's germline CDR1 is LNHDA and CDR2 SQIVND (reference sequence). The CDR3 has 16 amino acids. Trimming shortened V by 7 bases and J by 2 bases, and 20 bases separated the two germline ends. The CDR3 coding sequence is TGTGCCAGTAAAACTCAGACAGGAGGTCCCAACACTGAAGCTTTCTTT. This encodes CASKTQTGGPNTEAFF. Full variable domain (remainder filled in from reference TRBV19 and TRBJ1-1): DGGITQSPKYLFRKEGQNVTLSCEQNLNHDAMYWYRQDPGQGLRLIYYSQIVNDFQKGDIAEGYSVSREKKESFPLTVTSAQKNPTAFYLCASKTQTGGPNTEAFFGQGTRLTVV.

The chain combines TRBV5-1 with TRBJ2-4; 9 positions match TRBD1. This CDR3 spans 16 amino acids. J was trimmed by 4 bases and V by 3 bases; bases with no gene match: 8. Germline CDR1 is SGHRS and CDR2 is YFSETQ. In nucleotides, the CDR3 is TGCGCCAGCAGCTCCGGGATGGACAGGGGAAAAAACATTCAGTACTTC. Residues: CASSSGMDRGKNIQYF.

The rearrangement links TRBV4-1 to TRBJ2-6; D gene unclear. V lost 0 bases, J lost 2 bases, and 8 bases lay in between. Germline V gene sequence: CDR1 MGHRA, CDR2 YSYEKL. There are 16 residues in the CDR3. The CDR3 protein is CASSQDRLAGANVLTF. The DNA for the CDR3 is TGCGCCAGCAGCCAAGATCGGCTAGCTGGGGCCAACGTCCTGACTTTC.

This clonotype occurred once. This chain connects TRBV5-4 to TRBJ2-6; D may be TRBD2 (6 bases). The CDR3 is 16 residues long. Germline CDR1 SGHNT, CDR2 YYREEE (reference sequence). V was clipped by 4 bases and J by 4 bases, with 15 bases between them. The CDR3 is CASSPPGGAGANVLTF. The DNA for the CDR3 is TGTGCCAGCAGCCCCCCAGGAGGGGCCGGGGCCAACGTCCTGACTTTC.

The chain's CDR3 is CASSLELTGGSETQYF. DNA of the CDR3: TGTGCCAGCAGCTTGGAACTAACAGGGGGATCAGAGACCCAGTACTTC. This chain uses TRBV5-6 with TRBJ2-5, with TRBD1 matching 8 bases. The V gene's germline CDR1 is SGHDT and CDR2 YYEEEE. The CDR3 consists of 16 residues. V trimming: 0 bases; J trimming: 4 bases; junction bases outside the gene matches: 8.

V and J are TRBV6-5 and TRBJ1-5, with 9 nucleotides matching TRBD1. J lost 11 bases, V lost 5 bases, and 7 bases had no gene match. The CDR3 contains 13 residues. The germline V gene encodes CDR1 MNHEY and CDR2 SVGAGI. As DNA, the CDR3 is TGTGCCAGCAGTCGGGACAGGGAAGAGTCCCAGCATTTT. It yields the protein CASSRDREESQHF.

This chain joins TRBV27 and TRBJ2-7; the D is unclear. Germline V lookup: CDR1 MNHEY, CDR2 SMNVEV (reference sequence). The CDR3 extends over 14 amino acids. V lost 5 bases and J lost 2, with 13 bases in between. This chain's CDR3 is CASSLRTGPYEQYV. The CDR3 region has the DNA TGTGCCAGCAGTCTCAGGACGGGTCCCTACGAGCAGTACGTC.

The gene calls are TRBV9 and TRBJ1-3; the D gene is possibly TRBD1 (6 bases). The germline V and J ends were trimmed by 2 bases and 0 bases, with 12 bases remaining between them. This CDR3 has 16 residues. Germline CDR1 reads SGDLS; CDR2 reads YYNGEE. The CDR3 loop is CASSVSPGDSGNTIYF. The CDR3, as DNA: TGTGCCAGCAGCGTGAGCCCAGGGGACTCTGGAAACACCATATATTTT.

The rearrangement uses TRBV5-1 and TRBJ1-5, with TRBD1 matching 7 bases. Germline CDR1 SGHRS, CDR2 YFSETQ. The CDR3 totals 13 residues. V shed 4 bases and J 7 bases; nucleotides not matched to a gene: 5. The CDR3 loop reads CASSPGQDQPQHF. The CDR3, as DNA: TGCGCCAGCAGCCCCGGACAGGACCAGCCCCAGCATTTT. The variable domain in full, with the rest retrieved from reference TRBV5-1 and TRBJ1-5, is KAGVTQTPRYLIKTRGQQVTLSCSPISGHRSVSWYQQTPGQGLQFLFEYFSETQRNKGNFPGRFSGRQFSNSRSEMNVSTLELGDSALYLCASSPGQDQPQHFGDGTRLSIL.

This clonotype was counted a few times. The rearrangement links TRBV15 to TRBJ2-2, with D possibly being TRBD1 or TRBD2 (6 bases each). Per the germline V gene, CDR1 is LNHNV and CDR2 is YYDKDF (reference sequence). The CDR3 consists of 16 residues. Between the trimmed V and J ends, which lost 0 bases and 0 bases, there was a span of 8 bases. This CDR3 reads CATSRDRGANTGELFF. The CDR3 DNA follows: TGTGCCACCAGCAGAGATAGGGGGGCGAACACCGGGGAGCTGTTTTTT.

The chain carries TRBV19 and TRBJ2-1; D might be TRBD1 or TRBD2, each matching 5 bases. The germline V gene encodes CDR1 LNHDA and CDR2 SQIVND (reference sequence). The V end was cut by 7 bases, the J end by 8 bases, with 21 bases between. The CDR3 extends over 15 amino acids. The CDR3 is CASTNRDPIGHEQFF. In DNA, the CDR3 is TGTGCCAGTACCAACCGGGACCCAATTGGGCATGAGCAGTTCTTC.

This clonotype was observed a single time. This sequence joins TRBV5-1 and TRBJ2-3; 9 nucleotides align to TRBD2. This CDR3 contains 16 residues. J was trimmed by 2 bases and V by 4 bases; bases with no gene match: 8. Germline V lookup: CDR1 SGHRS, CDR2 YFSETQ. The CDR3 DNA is TGCGCCAGCAGCCAACGACTAGCGGATTCCACAGATACGCAGTATTTT. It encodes CASSQRLADSTDTQYF.

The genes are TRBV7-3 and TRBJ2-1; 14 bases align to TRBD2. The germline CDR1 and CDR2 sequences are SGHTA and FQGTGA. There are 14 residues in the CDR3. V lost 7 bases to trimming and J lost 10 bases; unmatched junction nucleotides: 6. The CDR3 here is CASTGLAGGGEQFF. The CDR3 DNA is TGTGCCAGCACCGGACTAGCGGGAGGAGGGGAGCAGTTCTTC.

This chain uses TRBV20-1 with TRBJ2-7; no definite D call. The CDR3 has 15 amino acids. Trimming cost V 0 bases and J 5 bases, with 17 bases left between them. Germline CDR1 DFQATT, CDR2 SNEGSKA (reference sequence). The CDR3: CSARDIGRLSDEQYF. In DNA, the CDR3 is TGCAGTGCTAGAGATATCGGGCGACTGTCCGACGAGCAGTACTTC.

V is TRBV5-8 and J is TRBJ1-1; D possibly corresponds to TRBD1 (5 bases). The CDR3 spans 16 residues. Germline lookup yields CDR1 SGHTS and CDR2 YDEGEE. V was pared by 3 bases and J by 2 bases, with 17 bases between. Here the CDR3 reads CASSWRWARDNTEAFF. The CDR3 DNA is TGTGCCAGCAGCTGGCGGTGGGCCAGGGACAACACTGAAGCTTTCTTT. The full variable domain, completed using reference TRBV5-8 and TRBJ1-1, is EAGVTQSPTHLIKTRGQQATLRCSPISGHTSVYWYQQALGLGLQFLLWYDEGEERNRGNFPPRFSGRQFPNYSSELNVNALELEDSALYLCASSWRWARDNTEAFFGQGTRLTVV.

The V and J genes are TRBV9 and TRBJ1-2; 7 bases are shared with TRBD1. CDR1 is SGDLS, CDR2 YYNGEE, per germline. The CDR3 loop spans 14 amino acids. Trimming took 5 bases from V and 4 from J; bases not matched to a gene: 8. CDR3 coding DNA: TGTGCCAGCAGTCGTGACAGGGTTAGCTATGGCTACACCTTC. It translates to CASSRDRVSYGYTF.

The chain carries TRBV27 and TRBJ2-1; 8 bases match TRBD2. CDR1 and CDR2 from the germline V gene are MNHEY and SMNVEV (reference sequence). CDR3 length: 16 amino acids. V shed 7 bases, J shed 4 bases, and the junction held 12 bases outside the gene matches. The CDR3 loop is CASTWLGAGDYNEQFF. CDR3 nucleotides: TGTGCCAGCACCTGGTTGGGAGCGGGGGATTACAATGAGCAGTTCTTC.

CDR3 in amino acids: CASSLVAAYEKLFF. The CDR3 DNA reads as TGTGCCAGCAGCTTGGTTGCAGCGTATGAAAAACTGTTTTTT. The rearrangement joins TRBV5-6 to TRBJ1-4; D not resolved. This CDR3 comprises 14 residues. Germline lookup yields CDR1 SGHDT and CDR2 YYEEEE. Deletions cut 0 bases from V and 6 bases from J, with 9 bases between.